Given below is one T cell receptor (beta chain) in context. Its antigen is still unknown. There are no base qualities to consult, and no much larger clone falls within one base. The TCR beta CDR3 regions were amplified from RNA transcripts. For the first round of RT-PCR on the TCR CDR3, the HTBI primer set was used together with the Qiagen OneStep RT-PCR kit. Libraries were constructed in a second round of multiplex PCR, after which size selection and purification were carried out. Libraries were sequenced paired-end with 100 bp reads on an Illumina HiSeq2000. The study's processing was this. SOAPnuke was used to process the raw data, removing reads that contained adapters or uncalled bases, had a mean Phred below 15, or lacked an exact match to the constant primer or identifier. COPE v1.2.5 was used to merge the high-quality paired reads, and each unique nucleotide sequence was defined as a clonotype. MiTCR v1.1 was used to align clonotypes to the IMGT TRBV, TRBD and TRBJ reference segments. The analysis included only V-J combinations with a frequency above 0.0001, which together covered around 99% of the repertoires. A TCS score was defined as the ratio of F50 (clonal expansion) to E x V (chaos), with BLOSUM62-based TCRdist applied between CDR3 peptides within each V-J. Welch's t-statistics and random forest reduced some 510 V-J features to about 12, which were used in a naive Bayes classifier (R e1071). TCRdb itself trimmed the public reads at Q25 with fastp, ran MiXCR and retained productive beta chains. CDR3 protein duplicates are merged, each entry listing the most common genes and DNA. The V and J calls here are based on TCRdb, not the publication. The sample table shows a few hundred thousand distinct CDR3 sequences, and roughly 25% are seen once. 70% to 75% of the sample goes to the ten largest clones.

CDR1 and CDR2 (WNHNN, SYGVQD) derive from the germline V gene (reference sequence). CDR3 length: 15 amino acids, cysteine to phenylalanine. Only the CDR3 DNA is retained, 45 bases long and in frame from the first base. Deletion took 0 bases off V and 1 base off J, with a span of 6 bases between the germline ends. Graves' hyperthyroidism was defined as stable when no progression to ophthalmopathy occurred over 18 months of follow-up. Hyperthyroidism patients were newly diagnosed, had a disease duration of under 2 months, and were aged 18 to 65 years. Exclusion was applied to patients with uncontrolled infections, other autoimmune diseases, pregnancy or lactation. Diagnoses relied on clinical symptoms, serum thyroxine and TRAb, thyroid ultrasound and orbital computed tomography. PBMCs were isolated from about 9.1 ml of fresh peripheral blood by Ficoll-Paque density gradient centrifugation. Total RNA was extracted with Trizol reagent, and quality was checked on an Agilent 2100 Bioanalyzer.

The data were taken from a study of T cells in Graves' hyperthyroidism and ophthalmopathy (dated by TCRdb to between 2017 and 2020). Context from the whole study: Peripheral blood was sampled at the time of initial diagnosis, prior to any treatment. An independent validation cohort of around 19 hyperthyroidism patients and 15 or so patients who later progressed to ophthalmopathy tested prospective prediction of ophthalmopathy. To identify distinguishing TCR V-J signatures, a discovery cohort of around 98 patients was used, comprising 43 with Graves' ophthalmopathy and around 60 with stable Graves' hyperthyroidism. In addition, the study compared T-cell repertoires in thyroid tissue and in blood from 6 or 7 Graves' hyperthyroidism patients. The 100 or so discovery patients were randomly split 7:3 into training and test sets. According to the paper, TCR Vbeta CDR3 sequencing was carried out on 135 peripheral blood samples, which came from 40 to 45 ophthalmopathy, 75 or so hyperthyroidism and some 17 progressor patients. Following sampling, methimazole starting at 30 mg daily was given to hyperthyroidism patients, and high-dose intravenous methylprednisolone was given to ophthalmopathy patients. Here is what the overall study found, with its caveats: Blood samples also contained most of the expanded thyroid clonotypes (frequency above 0.001), which suggests that blood repertoires may reflect thyroid immune responses. A 13 V-J signature model separated ophthalmopathy from stable hyperthyroidism, with approximately 87% sensitivity and 81% to 83% specificity in cross-validation and 80%/75% in testing. No statistical method was used to fix the sample size in advance, and group allocation was not hidden from the investigators. In validation, the model predicted progression to ophthalmopathy a median of about 6 months before onset, with about 67% sensitivity and just under 75% specificity.

The material sequenced was blood. The chain links TRBV10-1 with TRBJ2-2, with the D segment identity uncertain. The TCR originated in a man aged 45 to 65 with Graves' hyperthyroidism. In nucleotides, the sequence is TGCGCCAGCAGTGAGTCGTTAGTGAACACCGGGGAGCTGTTTTTT. This is translated as CASSESLVNTGELFF.